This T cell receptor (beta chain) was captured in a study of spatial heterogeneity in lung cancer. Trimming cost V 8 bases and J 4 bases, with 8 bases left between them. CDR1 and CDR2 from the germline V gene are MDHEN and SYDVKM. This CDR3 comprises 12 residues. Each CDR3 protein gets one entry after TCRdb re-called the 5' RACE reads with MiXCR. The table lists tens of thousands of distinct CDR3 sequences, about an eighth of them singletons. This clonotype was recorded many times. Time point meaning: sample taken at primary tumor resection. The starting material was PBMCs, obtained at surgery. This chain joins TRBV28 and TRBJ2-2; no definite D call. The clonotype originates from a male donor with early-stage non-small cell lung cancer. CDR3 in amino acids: CASSRGTGELFF. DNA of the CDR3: TGTGCCAGCTCGAGAGGCACCGGGGAGCTGTTTTTT.